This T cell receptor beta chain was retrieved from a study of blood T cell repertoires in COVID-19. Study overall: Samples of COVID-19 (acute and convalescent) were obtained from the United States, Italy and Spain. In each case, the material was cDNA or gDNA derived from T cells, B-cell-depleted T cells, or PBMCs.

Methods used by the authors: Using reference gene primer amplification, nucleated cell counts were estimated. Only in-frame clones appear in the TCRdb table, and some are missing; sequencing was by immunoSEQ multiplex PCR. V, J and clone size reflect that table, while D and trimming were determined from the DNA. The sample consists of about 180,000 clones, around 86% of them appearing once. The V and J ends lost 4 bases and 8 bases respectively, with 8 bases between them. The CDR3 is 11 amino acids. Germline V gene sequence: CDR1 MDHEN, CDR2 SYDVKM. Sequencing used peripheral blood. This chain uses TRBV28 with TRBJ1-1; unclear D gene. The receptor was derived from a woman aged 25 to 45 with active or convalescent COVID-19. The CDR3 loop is CASSWEGEAFF. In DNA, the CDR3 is TGTGCCAGCAGTTGGGAGGGAGAAGCTTTCTTT. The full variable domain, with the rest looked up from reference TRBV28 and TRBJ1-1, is DVKVTQSSRYLVKRTGEKVFLECVQDMDHENMFWYRQDPGLGLRLIYFSYDVKMKEKGDIPEGYSVSREKKERFSLILESASTNQTSMYLCASSWEGEAFFGQGTRLTVV.